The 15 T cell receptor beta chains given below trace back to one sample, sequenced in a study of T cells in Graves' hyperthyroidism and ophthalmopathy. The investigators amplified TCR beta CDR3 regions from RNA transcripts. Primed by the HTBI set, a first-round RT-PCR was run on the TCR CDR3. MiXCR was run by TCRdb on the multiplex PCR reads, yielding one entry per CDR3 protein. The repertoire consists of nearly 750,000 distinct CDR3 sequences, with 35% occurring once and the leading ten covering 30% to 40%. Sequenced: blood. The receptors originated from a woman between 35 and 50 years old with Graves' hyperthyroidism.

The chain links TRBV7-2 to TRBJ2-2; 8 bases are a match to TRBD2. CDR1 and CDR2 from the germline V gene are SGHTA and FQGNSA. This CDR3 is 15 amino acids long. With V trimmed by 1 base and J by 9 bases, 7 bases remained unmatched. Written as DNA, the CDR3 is TGTGCCAGCAGCTTAGATGGTAGCGGGGTGAGGGAGCTGTTTTTT. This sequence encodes CASSLDGSGVRELFF.

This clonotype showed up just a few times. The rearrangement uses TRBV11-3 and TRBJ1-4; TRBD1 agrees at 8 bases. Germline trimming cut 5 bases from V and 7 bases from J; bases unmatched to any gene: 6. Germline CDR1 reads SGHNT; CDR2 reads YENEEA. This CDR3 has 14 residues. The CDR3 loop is CASSLRTGFEKLFF. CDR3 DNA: TGTGCCAGCAGCCTTCGGACAGGGTTTGAAAAACTGTTTTTT.

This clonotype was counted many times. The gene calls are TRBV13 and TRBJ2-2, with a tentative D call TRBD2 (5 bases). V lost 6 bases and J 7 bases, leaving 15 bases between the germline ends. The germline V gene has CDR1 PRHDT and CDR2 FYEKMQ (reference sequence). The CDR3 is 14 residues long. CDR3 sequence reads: CASSLNGENGELFF. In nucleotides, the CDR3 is TGTGCCAGCAGTCTTAACGGGGAGAACGGGGAGCTGTTTTTT.

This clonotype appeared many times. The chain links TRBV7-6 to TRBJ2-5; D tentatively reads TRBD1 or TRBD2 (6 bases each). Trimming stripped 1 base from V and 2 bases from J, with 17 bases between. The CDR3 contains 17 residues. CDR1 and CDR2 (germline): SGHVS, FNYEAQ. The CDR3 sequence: CASSLEAGGALQETQYF. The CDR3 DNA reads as TGTGCCAGCAGCTTAGAGGCCGGGGGCGCCCTGCAAGAGACCCAGTACTTC.

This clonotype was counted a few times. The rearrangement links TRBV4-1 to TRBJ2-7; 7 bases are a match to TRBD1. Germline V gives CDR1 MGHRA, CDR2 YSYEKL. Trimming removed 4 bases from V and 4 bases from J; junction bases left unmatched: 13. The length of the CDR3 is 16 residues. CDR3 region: CASSPFKGANDYEQYF. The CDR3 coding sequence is TGCGCCAGCAGCCCCTTTAAGGGGGCGAATGATTACGAGCAGTACTTC.

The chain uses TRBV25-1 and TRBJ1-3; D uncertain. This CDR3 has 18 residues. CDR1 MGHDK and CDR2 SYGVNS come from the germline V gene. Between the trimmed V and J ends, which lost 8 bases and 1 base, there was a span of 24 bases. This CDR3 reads CASSRWGNGDHSGNTIYF. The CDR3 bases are TGTGCCAGCTCACGGTGGGGAAATGGAGACCATTCTGGAAACACCATATATTTT.

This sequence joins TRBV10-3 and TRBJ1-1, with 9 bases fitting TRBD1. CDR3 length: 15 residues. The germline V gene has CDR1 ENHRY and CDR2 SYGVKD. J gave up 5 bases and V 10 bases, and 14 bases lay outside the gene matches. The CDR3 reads CASRGQGNGITEAFF. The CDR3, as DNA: TGTGCCAGCAGAGGACAGGGGAATGGTATAACTGAAGCTTTCTTT.

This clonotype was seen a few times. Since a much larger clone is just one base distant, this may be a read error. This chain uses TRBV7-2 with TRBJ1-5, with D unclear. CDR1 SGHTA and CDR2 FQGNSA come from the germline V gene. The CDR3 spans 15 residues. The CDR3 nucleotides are TGTGCCAGCAGCTTAGACGGGGTTAGCAATCAGCCCCGGCATTTT. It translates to CASSLDGVSNQPRHF.

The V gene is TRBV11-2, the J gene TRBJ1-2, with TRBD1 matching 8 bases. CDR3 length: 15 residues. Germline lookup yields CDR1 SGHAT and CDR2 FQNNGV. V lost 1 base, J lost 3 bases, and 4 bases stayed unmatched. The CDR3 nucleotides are TGTGCCAGCAGCTTAGCTGCAGGGGGCTACTATGGCTACACCTTC. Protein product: CASSLAAGGYYGYTF. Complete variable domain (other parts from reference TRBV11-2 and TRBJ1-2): EAGVAQSPRYKIIEKRQSVAFWCNPISGHATLYWYQQILGQGPKLLIQFQNNGVVDDSQLPKDRFSAERLKGVDSTLKIQPAKLEDSAVYLCASSLAAGGYYGYTFGSGTRLTVV.

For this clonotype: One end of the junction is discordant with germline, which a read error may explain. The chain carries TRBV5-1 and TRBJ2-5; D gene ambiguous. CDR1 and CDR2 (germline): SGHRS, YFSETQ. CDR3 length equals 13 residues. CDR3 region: CASSLTFGQRALF. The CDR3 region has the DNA TGCGCCAGCAGCTTGACCTTCGGGCAACGAGCTTTGTTC.

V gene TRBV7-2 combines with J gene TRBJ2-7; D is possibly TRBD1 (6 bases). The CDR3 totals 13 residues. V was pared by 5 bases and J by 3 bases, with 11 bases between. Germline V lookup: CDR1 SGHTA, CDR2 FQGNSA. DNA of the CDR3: TGTGCCAGCAGCAAGGGGGTGGACTACGAGCAGTACTTC. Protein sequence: CASSKGVDYEQYF.

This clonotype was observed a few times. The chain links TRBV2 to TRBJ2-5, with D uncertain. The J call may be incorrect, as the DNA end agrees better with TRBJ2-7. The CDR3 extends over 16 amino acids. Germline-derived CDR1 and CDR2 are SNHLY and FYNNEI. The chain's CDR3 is CASSLYSTESSYEQYF. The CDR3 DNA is TGTGCCAGCAGTTTATACTCTACCGAGAGCTCCTACGAGCAGTACTTC.

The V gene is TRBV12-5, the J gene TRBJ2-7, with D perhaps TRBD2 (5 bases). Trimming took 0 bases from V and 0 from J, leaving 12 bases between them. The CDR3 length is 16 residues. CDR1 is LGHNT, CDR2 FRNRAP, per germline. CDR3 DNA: TGTGCTAGTGGTTTGGTAGTTAAAGGACTCTCCTACGAGCAGTACTTC. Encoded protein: CASGLVVKGLSYEQYF.

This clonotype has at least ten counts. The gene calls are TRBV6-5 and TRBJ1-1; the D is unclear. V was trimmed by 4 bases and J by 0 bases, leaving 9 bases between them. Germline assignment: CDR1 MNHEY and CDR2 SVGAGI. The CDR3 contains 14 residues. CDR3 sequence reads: CASSSQVVNTEAFF. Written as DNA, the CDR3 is TGTGCCAGCAGTTCCCAGGTCGTGAACACTGAAGCTTTCTTT.

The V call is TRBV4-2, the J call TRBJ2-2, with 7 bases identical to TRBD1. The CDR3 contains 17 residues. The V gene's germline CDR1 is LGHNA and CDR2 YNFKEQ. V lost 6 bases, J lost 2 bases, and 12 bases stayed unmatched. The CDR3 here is CASSPGTERSNTGELFF. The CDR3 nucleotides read TGTGCCAGCAGTCCAGGGACAGAACGATCAAACACCGGGGAGCTGTTTTTT.